The 10 T cell receptor beta chains below all came from one sample that was sequenced in a study of OX40 agonist ivuxolimab in advanced cancers. Libraries were prepared by immunoSEQ multiplex PCR; TCRdb keeps only in-frame clonotypes and omits some of them. The sample records approximately 41,000 clones, roughly 90% being singletons. Sequencing was performed on CD4+ or CD8+ T cells sorted from blood, taken in a trial of the OX40 agonist ivuxolimab. These receptors were taken from an adult with an advanced solid tumor such as melanoma, head and neck, liver or kidney cancer.

V is TRBV5-1 and J is TRBJ1-2, with D perhaps TRBD1 (6 bases). CDR3 length: 14 amino acids. Trimming pared 4 bases from V and 4 bases from J, leaving 14 bases between. Germline V gives CDR1 SGHRS, CDR2 YFSETQ. For the CDR3, the DNA is TGCGCCAGCAGCCGAGGACAGAGCAGCTATGGCTACACCTTC. Translating it yields CASSRGQSSYGYTF.

V and J are TRBV11-3 and TRBJ2-6; D is undetermined. CDR1 is SGHNT and CDR2 is YENEEA in the germline V gene. The CDR3 is made up of 14 amino acids. V lost 2 bases and J lost 0, with 2 bases in between. CDR3 bases: TGTGCCAGCAGCTTACACTCTGGGGCCAACGTCCTGACTTTC. Translating gives CASSLHSGANVLTF. Looking up the rest from reference TRBV11-3 and TRBJ2-6 gives the full variable domain: EAGVVQSPRYKIIEKKQPVAFWCNPISGHNTLYWYLQNLGQGPELLIRYENEEAVDDSQLPKDRFSAERLKGVDSTLKIQPAELGDSAVYLCASSLHSGANVLTFGAGSRLTVL.

The genes are TRBV2 and TRBJ2-4, with 16 bases that match TRBD2. CDR1 and CDR2 (germline): SNHLY, FYNNEI. The junction had 12 bases not matched to a gene; V was cut back by 7 bases and J by 6 bases. This CDR3 comprises 18 residues. In DNA, the CDR3 is TGTGCCAGCACTCCATGGGGACTAGCGGGGGGGCTTGGAAACATTCAGTACTTC. Translation: CASTPWGLAGGLGNIQYF.

The rearrangement joins TRBV21-1 to TRBJ2-5; TRBD2 was called by the table and not checked on the DNA. TRBV21-1 is a pseudogene locus. The CDR3 sequence is 18 residues long. This chain's CDR3 is CASSKDQGLAGFQETQYF. The CDR3 DNA reads TGTGCCAGCAGCAAAGATCAGGGACTAGCGGGGTTTCAAGAGACCCAGTACTTC.

The chain combines TRBV4-2 with TRBJ1-1, with 8 bases identical to TRBD1. The V gene end was trimmed by 0 bases and the J gene end by 1 base; junction bases not matched to a gene: 10. The CDR3 spans 18 residues. Germline V gene data show CDR1 as LGHNA and CDR2 as YNFKEQ. CDR3 coding DNA: TGTGCCAGCAGCCAAGATCTTTTTTCGGACAGGGCGAACACTGAAGCTTTCTTT. Translated: CASSQDLFSDRANTEAFF.

The CDR3 nucleotides are TGTGCCAGCTCACCGGACGGGGCTGAAGCTTTCTTT. Amino acids: CASSPDGAEAFF. The chain joins TRBV18 to TRBJ1-1; no clear D gene. Looked up from germline, CDR1 is KGHSH and CDR2 is LQKENI. Between the trimmed V and J ends, which lost 3 bases and 6 bases, there was a span of 8 bases. This CDR3 contains 12 residues.

This rearrangement joins TRBV6-1 to TRBJ2-2; D unresolved. Germline loops: CDR1 MNHNS, CDR2 SASEGT. The V and J ends lost 2 bases and 0 bases respectively, with 10 bases between them. The CDR3 is 16 residues long. For the CDR3, the DNA is TGTGCCAGCAGTGAACAGTGGTCAGCGAACACCGGGGAGCTGTTTTTT. Amino acids: CASSEQWSANTGELFF.

This chain uses TRBV7-8 with TRBJ1-3; TRBD1 matches at 7 bases. J lost 0 bases, V lost 3 bases, and 5 bases had no gene match. This CDR3 has 16 amino acids. Germline V gene lookup returns CDR1 SGHVS and CDR2 FQNEAQ. CDR3 sequence reads: CASSLGGGSSGNTIYF. The CDR3 coding sequence is TGTGCCAGCAGCTTGGGAGGGGGCAGCTCTGGAAACACCATATATTTT.

The chain carries TRBV4-1 and TRBJ1-4; no reliable D call. Germline loops: CDR1 MGHRA, CDR2 YSYEKL. The length of the CDR3 is 19 residues. V dropped 1 base and J dropped 0 bases, with 18 bases sitting between them. CDR3 DNA sequence: TGCGCCAGCAGCCAAGGTCGTAGTGGGCCCAGACCAACTAATGAAAAACTGTTTTTT. It codes for CASSQGRSGPRPTNEKLFF.

The V call is TRBV27, the J call TRBJ2-1; D uncertain. Germline V gives CDR1 MNHEY, CDR2 SMNVEV (reference sequence). This CDR3 contains 15 residues. V lost 5 bases, J lost 0 bases, and 11 bases lay in between. The CDR3 loop is CASSPLRSSYNEQFF. As DNA, the CDR3 is TGTGCCAGCAGTCCCCTAAGGAGCTCCTACAATGAGCAGTTCTTC.